This T cell receptor (beta chain) emerged from a study of blood T cell repertoires in COVID-19. Authors' processing steps: Reference gene primer amplification gave estimated nucleated cell counts. Repertoires were generated with immunoSEQ multiplex PCR, while TCRdb's copy carries only in-frame clones and drops some. For V, J and clone size, that table is used; D and trimming come from the DNA. The sample shows over 400,000 clones, 80% to 90% of them seen only once. The V gene's germline CDR1 is WSHSY and CDR2 SAAADI. CDR3 size: 14 residues. With 6 bases clipped from V and 3 bases from J, the junction kept 8 bases outside the gene matches.

This chain joins TRBV10-2 and TRBJ2-7, with 7 bases lining up with TRBD1. The receptor's source is a human donor in a cohort sampled during active COVID-19. The sequencing sample was made of peripheral blood. CDR3 loop: CASSRTGEGYEQYF. CDR3 sequence (DNA): TGCGCCAGCAGCCGAACAGGGGAAGGCTACGAGCAGTACTTC.